The 17 T cell receptor beta chains listed next were all sequenced from one sample in a study of blood T cell repertoires in COVID-19. Clones were sequenced by immunoSEQ multiplex PCR, and TCRdb holds only the in-frame ones, with some missing. This table holds about 230,000 clones, more than 80% found once. The sample consisted of peripheral blood. The receptors here all came from a woman aged 25 to 39 with COVID-19, enrolled during active disease.

CDR3 amino acids: CASSFAPEDEQFF. CDR3 in DNA: TGTGCCAGCAGCTTTGCCCCCGAGGATGAGCAGTTCTTC. The chain carries TRBV5-4 and TRBJ2-1; D unclear. The CDR3 has 13 residues. Germline CDR1 SGHNT, CDR2 YYREEE (reference sequence). The V gene lost 2 bases and the J gene lost 8 bases, with 11 bases spanning the gap.

The V and J genes are TRBV9 and TRBJ2-5; 7 nucleotides align to TRBD2. V was pared by 4 bases and J by 0 bases, with 9 bases of the junction left unmatched. This CDR3 is built from 16 residues. CDR1 SGDLS and CDR2 YYNGEE come from the germline V gene. CDR3 DNA sequence: TGTGCCAGCAGCCCAATCCCGGGACTAAACCAAGAGACCCAGTACTTC. It specifies CASSPIPGLNQETQYF.

The V call is TRBV30, the J call TRBJ2-4; 7 nucleotides match TRBD2. The junction had 4 bases not matched to a gene; V was cut back by 3 bases and J by 8 bases. CDR1 is GTSNPN and CDR2 is SVGIG in the germline V gene (reference sequence). The CDR3 is 12 amino acids. CDR3 nucleotide sequence: TGTGCCTGGAGCTTGGGAGGGGACATTCAGTACTTC. It codes for CAWSLGGDIQYF.

CDR3 in DNA: TGTGCCAGCAGCGGACAGGGGGAATATGGCTACACCTTC. It yields the protein CASSGQGEYGYTF. V usage is TRBV12-3 or TRBV12-4 and J usage is TRBJ1-2; 10 bases line up with TRBD1. The CDR3 spans 13 residues. Trimming cost V 6 bases and J 5 bases; bases outside gene matches: 3.

The genes are TRBV27 and TRBJ1-5; no reliable D call. Germline CDR1 MNHEY, CDR2 SMNVEV (reference sequence). Deletions cut 8 bases from V and 0 bases from J, with 5 bases between. This CDR3 is 12 amino acids long. The CDR3 here is CASGRSNQPQHF. In DNA form, the CDR3 reads TGTGCCAGCGGCCGTAGCAATCAGCCCCAGCATTTT.

Comment on this clone: The identical CDR3 is also encoded by other nucleotide sequences in the sample. This chain links TRBV7-3 with TRBJ1-1; TRBD1 aligns across 9 bases. With 2 bases clipped from V and 5 bases from J, the junction kept 0 bases outside the gene matches. There are 13 residues in the CDR3. The germline CDR1 and CDR2 sequences are SGHTA and FQGTGA. The CDR3 sequence: CASSLDRGTEAFF. The CDR3 DNA reads TGTGCCAGCAGCTTAGACAGGGGGACTGAAGCTTTCTTT. Full variable domain (remainder filled in from reference TRBV7-3 and TRBJ1-1): GAGVSQTPSNKVTEKGKYVELRCDPISGHTALYWYRQSLGQGPEFLIYFQGTGAADDSGLPNDRFFAVRPEGSVSTLKIQRTERGDSAVYLCASSLDRGTEAFFGQGTRLTVV.

V is TRBV2 and J is TRBJ2-7, with 8 bases lining up with TRBD1. V shed 2 bases and J 3 bases; nucleotides not matched to a gene: 9. Per the germline V gene, CDR1 is SNHLY and CDR2 is FYNNEI. This CDR3 contains 16 residues. The CDR3 coding sequence is TGTGCCAGCAGTGAATCTGGACAGGGACCCCTCTACGAGCAGTACTTC. Amino acid sequence: CASSESGQGPLYEQYF.

This chain joins TRBV19 and TRBJ1-4; D is unclear. This CDR3 region has 16 residues. The germline V and J ends were trimmed by 10 bases and 8 bases, with 26 bases remaining between them. Germline CDR1 and CDR2: LNHDA and SQIVND (reference sequence). CDR3: CATENPRSPVGEKLFF. CDR3 bases: TGTGCCACCGAAAATCCTCGGAGCCCGGTTGGGGAAAAACTGTTTTTT.

A few counts support this clone. The rearrangement uses TRBV7-9 and TRBJ1-3; D may be TRBD1 (6 bases). V was trimmed by 4 bases and J by 3 bases, leaving 10 bases between them. Looked up from germline, CDR1 is SEHNR and CDR2 is FQNEAQ (reference sequence). The CDR3 is 14 amino acids. The CDR3 reads CASSSGEGGNTIYF. CDR3 sequence (DNA): TGTGCCAGCAGCTCAGGGGAAGGTGGAAACACCATATATTTT.

The chain uses TRBV6-2 or TRBV6-3 and TRBJ2-2, with TRBD2 identical over 10 bases. Germline assignment: CDR1 MNHEY and CDR2 SVGEGT. V dropped 4 bases and J dropped 7; count of bases not matched to a gene: 9. The CDR3 loop spans 16 amino acids. The CDR3 sequence: CASSLAGGLQSGELFF. CDR3 DNA: TGTGCCAGCAGTTTAGCGGGGGGACTACAGAGCGGGGAGCTGTTTTTT.

The chain uses TRBV19 and TRBJ2-2, with D uncertain. V was trimmed by 11 bases and J by 0 bases, leaving 16 bases between them. The CDR3 is 15 residues long. Looked up from germline, CDR1 is LNHDA and CDR2 is SQIVND (reference sequence). CDR3 coding DNA: TGTGCCCCAACCGGCTGGGCCTCGAACACCGGGGAGCTGTTTTTT. Translating gives CAPTGWASNTGELFF.

The table lists this clone with a count of one. The rearrangement links TRBV5-1 to TRBJ2-7; D gene unclear. With 7 bases removed from V and 2 bases from J, the gap between germline ends came to 16 bases. Per the germline V gene, CDR1 is SGHRS and CDR2 is YFSETQ. This CDR3 is built from 14 residues. The CDR3: CASSPTRRTYEQYF. CDR3 DNA: TGCGCCAGCTCCCCCACGCGGCGGACCTACGAGCAGTACTTC. The variable domain in full, completed from reference TRBV5-1 and TRBJ2-7, reads KAGVTQTPRYLIKTRGQQVTLSCSPISGHRSVSWYQQTPGQGLQFLFEYFSETQRNKGNFPGRFSGRQFSNSRSEMNVSTLELGDSALYLCASSPTRRTYEQYFGPGTRLTVT.

The CDR3 nucleotides are TGTGCCAGCAGTTACGGGTCGGCTAGCGGGAGTTACAATGAGCAGTTCTTC. This sequence encodes CASSYGSASGSYNEQFF. The chain employs TRBV6-2 or TRBV6-3 and TRBJ2-1; 10 nucleotides line up with TRBD2. Germline V gene sequence: CDR1 MNHEY, CDR2 SVGEGT. V lost 2 bases, J lost 4 bases, and 8 bases stayed unmatched. The CDR3 is made up of 17 amino acids.

The genes are TRBV18 and TRBJ2-5, with D hard to call. V was cut by 5 bases and J by 4 bases, with 11 bases left in between. From germline, CDR1 is KGHSH and CDR2 LQKENI. This CDR3 contains 13 residues. The chain's CDR3 is CASSIGFGETQYF. In DNA, the CDR3 is TGTGCCAGCTCAATCGGGTTTGGAGAGACCCAGTACTTC.

A remark on this clone: Other nucleotide sequences from this sample produce the same CDR3. This rearrangement joins TRBV15 to TRBJ2-7; D uncertain. V was cut by 0 bases and J by 5 bases, with 8 bases left in between. The germline gives CDR1 LNHNV, CDR2 YYDKDF (reference sequence). The CDR3 runs to 13 residues. The CDR3 protein is CATSRDPSNEQYF. CDR3 nucleotides: TGTGCCACCAGCAGAGATCCCAGTAACGAGCAGTACTTC.

V is TRBV5-6 and J is TRBJ2-5; the D is unclear. The germline CDR1 and CDR2 sequences are SGHDT and YYEEEE. Deletions cut 2 bases from V and 4 bases from J, with 6 bases between. The CDR3 extends over 12 amino acids. CDR3 sequence reads: CASSLPGETQYF. The CDR3 coding sequence is TGTGCCAGCAGCTTACCGGGAGAGACCCAGTACTTC.

V gene TRBV2 combines with J gene TRBJ1-4; TRBD1 matches at 7 bases. CDR1 and CDR2 from the germline V gene are SNHLY and FYNNEI. The CDR3 covers 15 residues. The trim removed 8 bases at V and 4 bases at J, leaving 10 bases unmatched. CDR3 DNA: TGTGCCAGCGATCTGGGGCAGGGGGGTAATGAAAAACTGTTTTTT. This gives the protein CASDLGQGGNEKLFF.